The next 10 T cell receptor beta chains were all read from a single sample in a study of blood T cells in healthy people across ages. Then a second PCR, running about 6 to 12 cycles, was carried out with a sample-barcoded 5' primer and a J-beta primer mix. Each CDR3 protein gets one entry after TCRdb re-called the 5' RACE reads with MiXCR. The sample yields under 1,000,000 distinct CDR3 sequences, about half seen once. The sample comprised blood. Source of these receptors: a man older than 75 in good health.

This chain links TRBV10-3 with TRBJ2-3, with D unclear. This CDR3 comprises 14 residues. Looked up from germline, CDR1 is ENHRY and CDR2 is SYGVKD. V lost 4 bases, J lost 6 bases, and 14 bases lay in between. The CDR3 DNA reads TGTGCCATCAGTGGGGGTCTAGAGGTCGATACGCAGTATTTT. This gives the protein CAISGGLEVDTQYF.

The chain employs TRBV4-1 and TRBJ2-1; 12 bases agree with TRBD2. The J call may be faulty, since TRBJ2-7 better matches the DNA end. This CDR3 is built from 18 residues. Germline V gene lookup returns CDR1 MGHRA and CDR2 YSYEKL. The CDR3 region is CASSQDLAGGGSYNEQYF. The CDR3, as DNA: TGCGCCAGCAGCCAAGACCTAGCGGGAGGGGGGTCCTACAATGAGCAGTACTTC.

This clonotype was seen at least ten times. V usage is TRBV5-6 and J usage is TRBJ2-7; weak D call: TRBD2 (6 bases). This CDR3 is 15 amino acids long. CDR1 and CDR2 (germline): SGHDT, YYEEEE. The V end was cut by 1 base, the J end by 9 bases, with 20 bases between. CDR3 sequence reads: CASSLKGPGARGQYF. In DNA form, the CDR3 reads TGTGCCAGCAGCTTGAAGGGTCCGGGAGCGCGCGGGCAGTACTTC.

This clonotype has at least ten counts. A read error may be the cause here, since a much bigger clone is one base away. The V and J genes are TRBV29-1 and TRBJ2-4, with TRBD1 matching 7 bases. CDR3 length: 15 amino acids. Losses at the gene ends were 2 bases for V and 9 bases for J; bases not matched to a gene: 13. The germline V gene has CDR1 SQVTM and CDR2 ANQGSEA. The CDR3 DNA reads TGCAGCGTTGAACTGGCGGACAGGAGTCGAAGCATTCAGTACTTC. Translated: CSVELADRSRSIQYF.

This clonotype occurred many times. The V and J genes are TRBV12-3 or TRBV12-4 and TRBJ2-7, with a possible D match to TRBD1 (6 bases). V lost 4 bases to trimming and J lost 2 bases, with 12 bases between them. The CDR3 contains 14 residues. The DNA of the CDR3 is TGTGCCAGCAGTTCAGGGGCCAACCCCTACGAGCAGTACTTC. Translated: CASSSGANPYEQYF.

The chain joins TRBV12-3 or TRBV12-4 to TRBJ2-7; the match to TRBD1 covers 9 bases. CDR3 length equals 15 residues. With 5 bases clipped from V and 5 bases from J, the junction kept 10 bases outside the gene matches. CDR3 coding DNA: TGTGCCAGCAGTCCGGTTGGGGACAGGGTCGACGAGCAGTACTTC. Translation gives CASSPVGDRVDEQYF.

Note on this clonotype: The junction and the germline gene differ at one end; a read error may be behind it. V and J are TRBV7-9 and TRBJ2-7; no reliable D call. Looked up from germline, CDR1 is SEHNR and CDR2 is FQNEAQ (reference sequence). The CDR3 runs 12 residues. CDR3 protein: CASSPDSHEQYF. In DNA, the CDR3 is TGTGCCAGCAGTCCCGACTCCCACGAGCAGTACTTC.

V is TRBV20-1 and J is TRBJ2-1, with 16 bases lining up with TRBD2. J lost 3 bases, V lost 7 bases, and 6 bases had no gene match. This CDR3 has 16 amino acids. The germline V gene encodes CDR1 DFQATT and CDR2 SNEGSKA (reference sequence). The CDR3 sequence: CSGGTSGGAIYNEQFF. In DNA form, the CDR3 reads TGCAGTGGCGGGACTAGCGGGGGGGCGATCTACAATGAGCAGTTCTTC.

The chain has TRBV28 and TRBJ2-3, with 14 bases that match TRBD2. CDR3 length: 17 residues. The trim removed 5 bases at V and 5 bases at J, leaving 9 bases unmatched. CDR1 is MDHEN, CDR2 SYDVKM, per germline. The DNA for the CDR3 is TGTGCCAGCAGTCCCTCCGGACTAGCGGGAGGTGGAGATACGCAGTATTTT. It is translated as CASSPSGLAGGGDTQYF.

The rearrangement joins TRBV4-1 to TRBJ1-4, with a tentative D call TRBD1 (5 bases). V lost 4 bases, J lost 3 bases, and 15 bases lay in between. The germline V gene has CDR1 MGHRA and CDR2 YSYEKL. This CDR3 has 16 residues. CDR3 in amino acids: CASSPRSGTANEKLFF. DNA for the CDR3: TGCGCCAGCAGCCCTCGATCCGGGACCGCTAATGAAAAACTGTTTTTT.